This T cell receptor beta chain derives from a study of Ad26.COV2.S vaccination and SARS-CoV-2 variants. Study-level information: Intramuscularly, Ad26.COV2.S was given either once or twice, 56 days apart.

As to treatment: some 20 received Ad26.COV2.S at low or high dose, single or two shots; 5 received placebo; per-sample allocation not given. On day 63 after the first injection, vaccine and placebo recipients gave samples. The administered vaccine (an Ad26 vector) expressed Wuhan-strain SARS-CoV-2 spike. Libraries were prepared by immunoSEQ multiplex PCR; TCRdb keeps only in-frame clonotypes and omits some of them. The sample includes 200,000 to 300,000 clones, roughly 85% of them seen just once. Study-level points and caveats: Spike-specific CD8+ and CD4+ T cell responses reportedly showed substantial breadth after vaccination. Vaccinees displayed broader spike-specific TCR repertoires than placebo recipients.

In the case of this clone: The antigen is not known.

Trimming at V came to 1 base and at J to 6 bases, leaving 3 bases not matched to a gene. This CDR3 region has 15 residues. Germline-derived CDR1 and CDR2 are SGHTA and FQGNSA. The rearrangement uses TRBV7-2 and TRBJ2-1, with TRBD2 matching over 10 bases. Sequences were derived from peripheral blood, sampled in a trial of Ad26.COV2.S vaccine versus placebo. The receptor's source is a person aged 18-60 years who received the Ad26.COV2.S COVID-19 vaccine or a placebo. DNA for the CDR3: TGTGCCAGCAGCTTAGAAGCGGGAGGGTCCAATGAGCAGTTCTTC. Its translation is CASSLEAGGSNEQFF.